This TCR beta chain was identified during a study of shared clonotypes between healthy human individuals. Study-wide results and caveats: Represented genetic and exposure-history diversity was restricted by having few donors. Only blood underwent sampling, and tissue repertoires likely differ.

As regards this clone: Its antigen is currently unknown.

Original processing methods: Filtering differed because ImmunoSEQ produced junction-only sequences that carried no quality scores. Sequencing used immunoSEQ multiplex PCR; TCRdb keeps in-frame clones, though not all of them. V and J calls and clone size are given by that table; D and trimming were obtained from the DNA. Among a few million clones listed, 85% to 95% were seen once. CDR1 and CDR2 from the germline V gene are KGHSH and LQKENI. Trimming took 3 bases from V and 2 from J, leaving 14 bases between them. The CDR3 runs 15 residues. This receptor was taken from a man aged 18 to 29 in good health. Some clones in this sample may be carry-over from other donors' samples. The sequenced material came from naive CD4+ T cells from PBMCs. Subset denoted: CD45RA+ positively selected. J is TRBJ2-7 and V is TRBV18; D possibly corresponds to TRBD1 (6 bases). The chain's CDR3 is CASSPPRTATYEQYF. The CDR3 DNA reads TGTGCCAGCTCACCTCCTCGGACAGCAACCTACGAGCAGTACTTC.